Presented here are 11 T cell receptor beta chains from one specimen sequenced in a study of blood T cells in healthy people across ages. Combining a sample-barcoded 5' primer with a J-beta primer mix, a second PCR ran for roughly 7 to 12 cycles. Each CDR3 protein gets one entry after TCRdb re-called the 5' RACE reads with MiXCR. The profile shows approximately 580,000 distinct CDR3 sequences, about 24% of them singletons. This sample was also put to use in a study of T cells of mothers and their children.

Sequencing used blood. The receptors shown here come from a boy aged 5 to 17 in good health.

A single count supports this clonotype. V usage is TRBV25-1 and J usage is TRBJ1-3; D is unresolved. The CDR3 loop spans 17 amino acids. Germline V CDR1 and CDR2: MGHDK, SYGVNS. V was clipped by 2 bases and J by 0 bases, with 14 bases between them. CDR3 coding DNA: TGTGCCAGCAGTGAAAAAACTCACTTAGGCTCTGGAAACACCATATATTTT. Translation: CASSEKTHLGSGNTIYF.

The rearrangement joins TRBV6-2 or TRBV6-3 to TRBJ2-1, with 7 nucleotides matching TRBD1. The CDR3 has 15 residues. Looked up from germline, CDR1 is MNHEY and CDR2 is SVGEGT. The trim removed 3 bases at V and 7 bases at J, leaving 9 bases unmatched. CDR3 sequence: CASSYRQGQFNEQFF. The CDR3 DNA reads TGTGCCAGCAGTTATCGACAGGGACAATTTAATGAGCAGTTCTTC.

The CDR3: CSAPGGGLYEQFF. CDR3 DNA: TGCAGTGCGCCTGGGGGGGGCCTATATGAGCAGTTCTTC. V gene TRBV20-1 combines with J gene TRBJ2-1, with D possibly being TRBD2 (7 bases). The CDR3 loop spans 13 amino acids. V lost 6 bases to trimming and J lost 8 bases, with 17 bases between them. The germline V gene has CDR1 DFQATT and CDR2 SNEGSKA (reference sequence).

This clonotype was counted only a few times. V usage is TRBV12-3 or TRBV12-4 and J usage is TRBJ1-2; TRBD1 matches at 7 bases. This CDR3 comprises 15 residues. V lost 1 base to trimming and J lost 10 bases; unmatched junction nucleotides: 12. The CDR3 coding sequence is TGTGCCAGCAGTTTAGACAGGGGCCGTTCGGGTTACTACACCTTC. The encoded protein is CASSLDRGRSGYYTF.

This clonotype appeared a single time. The J gene is TRBJ2-7, the V gene TRBV18; D ambiguous. This CDR3 is 17 amino acids long. Deletions cut 6 bases from V and 1 base from J, with 22 bases between. CDR1 and CDR2 from the germline V gene are KGHSH and LQKENI. The CDR3 DNA reads TGTGCCAGCTCCCAAACGCCACTGGAGCCTCCTTCCTACGAGCAGTACTTC. Protein product: CASSQTPLEPPSYEQYF. The full variable domain, rest sourced from reference TRBV18 and TRBJ2-7, is NAGVMQNPRHLVRRRGQEARLRCSPMKGHSHVYWYRQLPEEGLKFMVYLQKENIIDESGMPKERFSAEFPKEGPSILRIQQVVRGDSAAYFCASSQTPLEPPSYEQYFGPGTRLTVT.

The chain recombines TRBV14 with TRBJ2-3, with no clear D. The V end lost 0 bases, the J end lost 3 bases, and 4 bases lay between the germline ends. This CDR3 has 13 residues. Per germline, CDR1 SGHDN and CDR2 FVKESK. The chain's CDR3 is CASSQESTDTQYF. CDR3 nucleotides: TGTGCCAGCAGCCAAGAGTCAACAGATACGCAGTATTTT. Full variable domain (remainder filled in from reference TRBV14 and TRBJ2-3): EAGVTQFPSHSVIEKGQTVTLRCDPISGHDNLYWYRRVMGKEIKFLLHFVKESKQDESGMPNNRFLAERTGGTYSTLKVQPAELEDSGVYFCASSQESTDTQYFGPGTRLTVL.

This clonotype was counted a few times. The CDR3 bases are TGTGCCAGCAGTAGAGCTGATGGGGGGCCAGGCACAGATACGCAGTATTTT. It specifies CASSRADGGPGTDTQYF. The rearrangement uses TRBV7-9 and TRBJ2-3, with D tentatively TRBD1 or TRBD2 (6 bases each). The CDR3 has 17 residues. Deletions cut 6 bases from V and 1 base from J, with 20 bases between. Germline CDR1 is SEHNR and CDR2 is FQNEAQ (reference sequence).

This chain joins TRBV7-9 and TRBJ2-2; no clear D. CDR3 length: 13 residues. Germline CDR1 SEHNR, CDR2 FQNEAQ (reference sequence). V lost 0 bases and J lost 5, with 4 bases in between. CDR3 protein: CASSLATTGELFF. Here the CDR3 DNA reads TGTGCCAGCAGCTTAGCGACTACCGGGGAGCTGTTTTTT. The full variable domain, in which reference TRBV7-9 and TRBJ2-2 provide the parts outside the CDR3, is DTGVSQNPRHKITKRGQNVTFRCDPISEHNRLYWYRQTLGQGPEFLTYFQNEAQLEKSRLLSDRFSAERPKGSFSTLEIQRTEQGDSAMYLCASSLATTGELFFGEGSRLTVL.

The CDR3 nucleotides read TGTGCCAGCAGTTATCAGGGTGAGACCCAGTACTTC. Translating gives CASSYQGETQYF. The rearrangement joins TRBV6-6 to TRBJ2-5, with a weak D call TRBD1 (5 bases). Between the trimmed V and J ends, which lost 3 bases and 5 bases, there was a span of 7 bases. There are 12 residues in the CDR3. Germline V CDR1 and CDR2: MNHNY, SVGAGI (reference sequence).

This chain connects TRBV6-5 to TRBJ2-5; TRBD2 might be the D (5 bases). Gene TRBJ2-1 matches the end of the DNA better, so the J call may be wrong. The CDR3 is 15 amino acids. Germline CDR1 MNHEY, CDR2 SVGAGI. The CDR3 sequence is CASSYSSGRESEQFF. CDR3 nucleotide sequence: TGTGCCAGCAGTTACTCAAGCGGCCGAGAGAGTGAGCAGTTCTTC.

The sample holds a few counts of this clonotype. A read error may be the cause here, since a much bigger clone is one base away. The rearrangement uses TRBV4-3 and TRBJ1-1; 10 positions match TRBD1. Trimming removed 4 bases from V and 11 bases from J; junction bases left unmatched: 7. CDR1 is LGHNA, CDR2 YSLEER, per germline. This CDR3 has 13 residues. CDR3 nucleotide sequence: TGCGCCAGCAGCCCCGTGGACAGGGGGTTTGCTTTCTTT. Encoded protein: CASSPVDRGFAFF.